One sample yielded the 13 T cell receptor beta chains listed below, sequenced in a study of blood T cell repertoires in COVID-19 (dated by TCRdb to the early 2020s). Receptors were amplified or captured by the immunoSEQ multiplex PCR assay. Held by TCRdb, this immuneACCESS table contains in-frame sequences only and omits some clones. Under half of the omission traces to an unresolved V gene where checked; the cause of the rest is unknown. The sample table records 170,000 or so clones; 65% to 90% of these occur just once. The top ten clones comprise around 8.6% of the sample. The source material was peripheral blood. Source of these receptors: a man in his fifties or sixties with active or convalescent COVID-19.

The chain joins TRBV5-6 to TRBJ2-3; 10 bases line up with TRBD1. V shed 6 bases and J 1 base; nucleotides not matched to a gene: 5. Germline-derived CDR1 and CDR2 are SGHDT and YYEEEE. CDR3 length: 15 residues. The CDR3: CASTPGTGGTDTQYF. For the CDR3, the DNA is TGTGCCAGCACCCCAGGGACAGGGGGCACAGATACGCAGTATTTT.

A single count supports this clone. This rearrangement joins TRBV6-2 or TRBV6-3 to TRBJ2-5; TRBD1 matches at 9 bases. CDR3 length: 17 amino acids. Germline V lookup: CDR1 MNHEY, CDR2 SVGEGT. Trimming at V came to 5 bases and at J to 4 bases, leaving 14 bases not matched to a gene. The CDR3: CASSGWTGTGSIETQYF. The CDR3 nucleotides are TGTGCCAGCAGTGGGTGGACCGGGACAGGGAGTATAGAGACCCAGTACTTC.

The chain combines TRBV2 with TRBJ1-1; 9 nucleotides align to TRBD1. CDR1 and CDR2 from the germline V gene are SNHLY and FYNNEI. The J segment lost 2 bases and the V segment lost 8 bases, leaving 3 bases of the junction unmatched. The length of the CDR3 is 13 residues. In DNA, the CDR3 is TGTGCCAGCGTAACAGGGGGCAACACTGAAGCTTTCTTT. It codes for CASVTGGNTEAFF.

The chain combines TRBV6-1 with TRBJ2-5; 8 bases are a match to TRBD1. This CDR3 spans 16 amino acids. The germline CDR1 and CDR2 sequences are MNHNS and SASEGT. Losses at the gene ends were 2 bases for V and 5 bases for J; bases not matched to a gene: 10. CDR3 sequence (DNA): TGTGCCAGCAGTGAATTTAACAGGGGGTTAGGGGAGACCCAGTACTTC. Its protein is CASSEFNRGLGETQYF.

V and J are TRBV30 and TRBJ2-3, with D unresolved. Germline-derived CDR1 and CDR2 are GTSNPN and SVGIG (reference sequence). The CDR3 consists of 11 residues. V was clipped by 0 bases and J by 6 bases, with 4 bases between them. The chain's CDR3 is CAWSVLDTQYF. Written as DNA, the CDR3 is TGTGCCTGGAGTGTACTTGATACGCAGTATTTT.

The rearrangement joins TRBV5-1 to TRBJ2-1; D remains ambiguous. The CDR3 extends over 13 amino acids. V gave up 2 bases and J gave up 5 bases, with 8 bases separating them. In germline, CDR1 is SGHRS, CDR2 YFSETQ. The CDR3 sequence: CASSLNTNNEQFF. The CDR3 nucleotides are TGCGCCAGCAGCTTAAATACTAACAATGAGCAGTTCTTC.

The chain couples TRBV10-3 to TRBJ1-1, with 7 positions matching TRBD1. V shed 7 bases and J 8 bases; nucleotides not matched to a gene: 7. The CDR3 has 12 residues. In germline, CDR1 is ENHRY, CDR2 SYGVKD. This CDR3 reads CAINGQDGEAFF. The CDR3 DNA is TGTGCCATCAATGGACAGGACGGCGAAGCTTTCTTT.

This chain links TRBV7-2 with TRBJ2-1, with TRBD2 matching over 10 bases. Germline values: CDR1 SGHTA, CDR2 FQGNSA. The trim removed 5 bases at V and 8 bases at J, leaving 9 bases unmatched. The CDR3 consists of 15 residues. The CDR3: CASSGLAGVGDEQFF. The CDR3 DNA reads TGTGCCAGCAGCGGGCTAGCGGGAGTTGGCGATGAGCAGTTCTTC.

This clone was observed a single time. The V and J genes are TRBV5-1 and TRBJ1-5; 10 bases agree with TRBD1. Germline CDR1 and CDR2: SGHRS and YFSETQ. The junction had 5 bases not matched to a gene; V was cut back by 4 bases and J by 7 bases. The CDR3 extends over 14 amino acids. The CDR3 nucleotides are TGCGCCAGCAGCATGACAGGGGGCCTCCAGCCCCAGCATTTT. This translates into CASSMTGGLQPQHF.

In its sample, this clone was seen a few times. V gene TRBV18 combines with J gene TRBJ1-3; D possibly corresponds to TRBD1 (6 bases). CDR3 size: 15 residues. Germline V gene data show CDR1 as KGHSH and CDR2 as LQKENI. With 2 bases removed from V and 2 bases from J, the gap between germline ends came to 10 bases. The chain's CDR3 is CASSPIQGTGNTIYF. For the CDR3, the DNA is TGTGCCAGCTCACCAATACAGGGCACTGGAAACACCATATATTTT.

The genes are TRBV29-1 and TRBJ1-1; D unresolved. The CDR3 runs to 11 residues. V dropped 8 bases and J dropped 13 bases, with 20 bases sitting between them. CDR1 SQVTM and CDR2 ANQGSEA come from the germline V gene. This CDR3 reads CSRLVGGIGFF. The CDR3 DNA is TGCAGCCGATTAGTAGGAGGGATCGGTTTCTTT. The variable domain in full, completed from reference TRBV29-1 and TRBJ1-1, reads SAVISQKPSRDICQRGTSLTIQCQVDSQVTMMFWYRQQPGQSLTLIATANQGSEATYESGFVIDKFPISRPNLTFSTLTVSNMSPEDSSIYLCSRLVGGIGFFGQGTRLTVV.

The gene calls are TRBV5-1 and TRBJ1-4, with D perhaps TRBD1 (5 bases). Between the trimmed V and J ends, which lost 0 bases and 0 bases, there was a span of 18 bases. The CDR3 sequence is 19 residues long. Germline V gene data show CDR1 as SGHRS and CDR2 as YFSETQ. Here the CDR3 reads CASSLEGLLTAATNEKLFF. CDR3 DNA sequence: TGCGCCAGCAGCTTGGAAGGGTTACTGACAGCCGCAACTAATGAAAAACTGTTTTTT. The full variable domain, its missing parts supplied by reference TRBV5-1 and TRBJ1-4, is KAGVTQTPRYLIKTRGQQVTLSCSPISGHRSVSWYQQTPGQGLQFLFEYFSETQRNKGNFPGRFSGRQFSNSRSEMNVSTLELGDSALYLCASSLEGLLTAATNEKLFFGSGTQLSVL.

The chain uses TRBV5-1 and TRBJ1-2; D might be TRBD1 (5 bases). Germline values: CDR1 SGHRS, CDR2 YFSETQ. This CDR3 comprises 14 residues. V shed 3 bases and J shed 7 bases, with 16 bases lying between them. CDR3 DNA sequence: TGCGCCAGCAGCTCCGAAAACAGGAATGGTGGCTACACCTTC. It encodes CASSSENRNGGYTF.